The 26 T cell receptor beta chains given below trace back to one sample, sequenced in a study of neurological immune-mediated disorders. One entry per CDR3 protein, called by TCRdb with MiXCR from the 5' RACE reads. The table includes about 59,000 distinct CDR3 sequences, under 4.5% detected once. The specimen was PBMCs. The receptors shown here come from a woman younger than 45 with multiple sclerosis.

This clonotype was detected ten times or more. The chain employs TRBV7-9 and TRBJ2-6; D is ambiguous. V lost 5 bases and J lost 1, with 6 bases in between. The CDR3 totals 14 residues. Germline V lookup: CDR1 SEHNR, CDR2 FQNEAQ (reference sequence). CDR3 nucleotides: TGTGCCAGCAGCGTGTTTTCTGGGGCCAACGTCCTGACTTTC. It yields the protein CASSVFSGANVLTF.

At least ten counts were recorded for this clonotype. The chain has TRBV21-1 and TRBJ2-7; the DNA was not compared with TRBD2, the D call given in the table. TRBV21-1 is designated a pseudogene. The CDR3 is 16 amino acids. CDR3: CASSKVSAGGPHEQYF. CDR3 in DNA: TGTGCCAGCAGCAAGGTTTCCGCGGGGGGGCCCCACGAGCAGTACTTC.

This clonotype was counted between two and nine times. Written as DNA, the CDR3 is TGCAGTGCTTACAGGGGGGAGACCCAGTACTTC. Translation gives CSAYRGETQYF. V and J are TRBV20-1 and TRBJ2-5, with 8 bases that match TRBD1. Germline CDR1 DFQATT, CDR2 SNEGSKA (reference sequence). The CDR3 runs 11 residues. J lost 5 bases, V lost 5 bases, and 1 base had no gene match.

This clonotype turned up a few times. A read error may account for a junction end that differs from germline. The V call is TRBV5-6, the J call TRBJ1-6; D remains unclear. The germline CDR1 and CDR2 sequences are SGHDT and YYEEEE. CDR3 length equals 16 residues. This chain's CDR3 is CASSLGGSSYNSPLNF. The CDR3 DNA is TGTGCCAGCAGCTTGGGTGGAAGCTCCTATAATTCACCCCTCAACTTT.

Note on this clonotype: Given a much more abundant clone one base away, this may be a read error. This chain links TRBV7-9 with TRBJ2-7; D possibly corresponds to TRBD1 (5 bases). V was cut by 5 bases and J by 7 bases, with 12 bases left in between. CDR1 and CDR2 (germline): SEHNR, FQNEAQ (reference sequence). The CDR3 runs to 12 residues. This CDR3 is CASSLDTQEQYF. The CDR3 DNA reads TGTGCCAGCAGCCTGGACACCCAAGAGCAGTACTTC.

This clonotype has only a few counts. A read error may produce the germline difference seen at one junction end. This rearrangement joins TRBV29-1 to TRBJ2-7; 14 bases agree with TRBD2. The CDR3 covers 16 residues. Germline CDR1 SQVTM, CDR2 ANQGSEA. Here the CDR3 DNA reads TGCAGCGTAGAAGAGTCGGGGACTAGCGGGAGCTACGAGCAGTACTTC. Translating it yields CSVEESGTSGSYEQYF.

This clonotype came up many times. The chain has TRBV6-5 and TRBJ2-7; possibly TRBD1 for D (5 bases). There are 12 residues in the CDR3. Germline V CDR1 and CDR2: MNHEY, SVGAGI. The ends were cut back, 7 bases at V and 4 bases at J, with 11 bases in the middle. CDR3 sequence: CASKKQGYEQYF. The CDR3 DNA reads TGTGCCAGCAAAAAGCAGGGATACGAGCAGTACTTC.

At least ten counts were recorded for this clonotype. The chain joins TRBV5-1 to TRBJ1-3; tentative D call: TRBD1 (6 bases). Germline V gives CDR1 SGHRS, CDR2 YFSETQ. The CDR3 contains 15 residues. V was shortened by 0 bases and J by 2 bases, with 9 bases between the two germline ends. The CDR3 loop reads CASSLGQGTGNTIYF. CDR3 nucleotides: TGCGCCAGCAGCTTGGGCCAGGGGACTGGAAACACCATATATTTT. Supplemented by reference TRBV5-1 and TRBJ1-3, the full variable domain reads KAGVTQTPRYLIKTRGQQVTLSCSPISGHRSVSWYQQTPGQGLQFLFEYFSETQRNKGNFPGRFSGRQFSNSRSEMNVSTLELGDSALYLCASSLGQGTGNTIYFGEGSWLTVV.

For this clonotype: This may come from a read error, since a much larger clone is one base off. The chain employs TRBV6-1 and TRBJ2-7; D perhaps matches TRBD1 (6 bases). The CDR3 contains 14 residues. Germline CDR1 reads MNHNS; CDR2 reads SASEGT. Trimming shortened V by 5 bases and J by 3 bases, and 14 bases separated the two germline ends. CDR3 sequence (DNA): TGTGCCAGCAGTAACAGGGAATGGGTCTACGAGCAGTACTTC. This translates into CASSNREWVYEQYF.

This clonotype has at least ten counts. CDR3 protein: CASTSTGGSYNEQFF. The CDR3 DNA reads as TGTGCCAGCACCTCGACAGGGGGTTCCTACAATGAGCAGTTCTTC. V usage is TRBV6-5 and J usage is TRBJ2-1, with TRBD1 matching over 9 bases. Germline V gene lookup returns CDR1 MNHEY and CDR2 SVGAGI. V dropped 7 bases and J dropped 1; count of bases not matched to a gene: 5. The CDR3 is 15 amino acids.

This clonotype has a count of ten or more. The chain joins TRBV5-1 to TRBJ1-5, with D possibly being TRBD1 (6 bases). The germline V and J ends were trimmed by 2 bases and 7 bases, with 13 bases remaining between them. CDR1 SGHRS and CDR2 YFSETQ come from the germline V gene. The CDR3 is 14 residues long. In DNA, the CDR3 is TGCGCCAGCAGCTTAGAAAGGGGACAACAGCCCCAGCATTTT. Its protein is CASSLERGQQPQHF.

This clonotype was seen many times. The gene calls are TRBV6-2 or TRBV6-3 and TRBJ1-5; the D is unclear. This CDR3 comprises 14 residues. Trimming removed 7 bases from V and 3 bases from J, with 13 bases in between. The germline V gene has CDR1 MNHEY and CDR2 SVGEGT. The CDR3 DNA sequence: TGTGCCAGCAACAGAACCCCAGACAATCAGCCCCAGCATTTT. This codes for CASNRTPDNQPQHF.

This clonotype has ten or more counts. The chain has TRBV29-1 and TRBJ1-1; no clear D. The germline V and J ends were trimmed by 4 bases and 6 bases, with 12 bases remaining between them. Germline CDR1 is SQVTM and CDR2 is ANQGSEA. The CDR3 runs to 12 residues. DNA for the CDR3: TGCAGCGTTGCACAGCAAAGGTCTGAAGCTTTCTTT. It codes for CSVAQQRSEAFF.

This clonotype was seen at least ten times. The V and J genes are TRBV7-8 and TRBJ2-7, with D perhaps TRBD1 (5 bases). Trimming shortened V by 2 bases and J by 2 bases, and 16 bases separated the two germline ends. The V gene's germline CDR1 is SGHVS and CDR2 FQNEAQ. This CDR3 comprises 16 residues. CDR3 sequence reads: CASSLSVGRKTYEQYF. The DNA of the CDR3 is TGTGCCAGCAGCTTAAGCGTGGGGCGGAAGACCTACGAGCAGTACTTC.

This clonotype was counted many times. The chain employs TRBV29-1 and TRBJ1-1, with D uncertain. Deletions cut 3 bases from V and 4 bases from J, with 9 bases between. CDR3 length equals 12 residues. In germline, CDR1 is SQVTM, CDR2 ANQGSEA. CDR3 nucleotides: TGCAGCGTTGACGGCTGGAGCACTGAAGCTTTCTTT. It translates to CSVDGWSTEAFF.

This clonotype has ten or more counts. The chain employs TRBV5-1 and TRBJ2-5; 9 nucleotides align to TRBD2. Germline V lookup: CDR1 SGHRS, CDR2 YFSETQ. J lost 1 base, V lost 4 bases, and 2 bases had no gene match. CDR3 length: 14 amino acids. In DNA form, the CDR3 reads TGCGCCAGCAGCAGTAGCGGGGGCCAAGAGACCCAGTACTTC. It translates to CASSSSGGQETQYF.

Many counts were recorded for this clonotype. This rearrangement joins TRBV5-1 to TRBJ2-7, with D possibly TRBD2 on 5 matching bases. Trimming left V 0 bases short and J 4 bases short, with 11 bases between. This CDR3 spans 14 amino acids. CDR1 and CDR2 (germline): SGHRS, YFSETQ. The CDR3 sequence is CASSLAGLEYEQYF. Here the CDR3 DNA reads TGCGCCAGCAGCTTGGCGGGATTGGAGTACGAGCAGTACTTC.

This clonotype was seen repeatedly, ten times or more. This chain joins TRBV12-3 or TRBV12-4 and TRBJ2-1; D remains ambiguous. V was trimmed by 4 bases and J by 6 bases, leaving 10 bases between them. This CDR3 contains 13 residues. The CDR3 here is CASSSGPANEQFF. CDR3 nucleotide sequence: TGTGCCAGCAGTTCCGGCCCCGCCAATGAGCAGTTCTTC.

This clonotype came up a few times. The chain has TRBV10-3 and TRBJ2-7, with 8 bases aligning to TRBD2. The length of the CDR3 is 15 residues. Germline CDR1 ENHRY, CDR2 SYGVKD. The J segment lost 0 bases and the V segment lost 2 bases, leaving 3 bases of the junction unmatched. CDR3 DNA sequence: TGTGCCATCAGTGAGAGGCGGGGGGTCTCCTACGAGCAGTACTTC. The encoded protein is CAISERRGVSYEQYF.

This clonotype has a count of ten or more. The genes are TRBV20-1 and TRBJ1-6, with 7 bases lining up with TRBD1. The CDR3 has 12 residues. Germline-derived CDR1 and CDR2 are DFQATT and SNEGSKA (reference sequence). J gave up 8 bases and V 2 bases, and 0 bases lay outside the gene matches. CDR3 DNA: TGCAGTGCTAGACAGGGGGATTCACCCCTCCACTTT. Amino acid sequence: CSARQGDSPLHF.

This clonotype has at least ten counts. V gene TRBV4-3 combines with J gene TRBJ2-7, with TRBD1 matching over 7 bases. CDR1 and CDR2 from the germline V gene are LGHNA and YSLEER. V gave up 3 bases and J gave up 3 bases; unmatched junction bases: 8. The CDR3 runs to 15 residues. The CDR3 DNA is TGCGCCAGCAGCCAGACCGAATGGACAGGCTACGAGCAGTACTTC. Residues: CASSQTEWTGYEQYF.

This clonotype was observed a handful of times. The chain recombines TRBV12-3 or TRBV12-4 with TRBJ2-7, with D possibly called TRBD1 or TRBD2 (5 bases each). The ends were cut back, 6 bases at V and 1 base at J, with 10 bases in the middle. CDR3 length: 13 residues. CDR3 sequence: CASSRDGSYEQYF. In nucleotides, the CDR3 is TGTGCCAGCAGCCGGGACGGTTCCTACGAGCAGTACTTC.

About this clonotype itself: This clone may be a read error of a much larger clone one base away. The conserved phenylalanine or tryptophan normally closing the CDR3 is absent here, so this likely arose from a read error. The rearrangement links TRBV5-1 to TRBJ2-7, with D possibly being TRBD2 (6 bases). V lost 0 bases, J lost 3 bases, and 19 bases lay in between. The CDR3 extends over 17 amino acids. CDR1 is SGHRS, CDR2 YFSETQ, per germline. This chain's CDR3 is CASSLGSGPLLYYEQYC. The CDR3 nucleotides read TGCGCCAGCAGCTTGGGTAGCGGACCCCTTCTTTACTACGAGCAGTACTGC.

This clonotype came up many times. The chain uses TRBV14 and TRBJ1-4; D remains ambiguous. The CDR3 has 15 residues. The V end lost 3 bases, the J end lost 2 bases, and 10 bases lay between the germline ends. Germline assignment: CDR1 SGHDN and CDR2 FVKESK. CDR3 DNA: TGTGCCAGCAGCCAGGCCGGGAGGACTAATGAAAAACTGTTTTTT. Translated: CASSQAGRTNEKLFF.

The chain joins TRBV6-1 to TRBJ1-1, with D maybe TRBD1 (5 bases). Trimming removed 5 bases from V and 5 bases from J, with 30 bases in between. The germline V gene encodes CDR1 MNHNS and CDR2 SASEGT. The CDR3 totals 19 residues. CDR3 in DNA: TGTGCCAGCAGTCCGTGGGCGGCAGGGACGGGGGTAAAGGGAACTGAAGCTTTCTTT. Its translation is CASSPWAAGTGVKGTEAFF.

This clonotype has just a few counts. One end of the junction fails to match germline, which may point to a read error. J is TRBJ2-4 and V is TRBV18; 8 bases align to TRBD1. The CDR3 sequence is 18 residues long. The germline V gene has CDR1 KGHSH and CDR2 LQKENI. CDR3 in DNA: TGTGCCAGCTCACCAGGGCTAGGACAGGGTGTAGCCAAAAAAATTCAGTACTTC. This encodes CASSPGLGQGVAKKIQYF.